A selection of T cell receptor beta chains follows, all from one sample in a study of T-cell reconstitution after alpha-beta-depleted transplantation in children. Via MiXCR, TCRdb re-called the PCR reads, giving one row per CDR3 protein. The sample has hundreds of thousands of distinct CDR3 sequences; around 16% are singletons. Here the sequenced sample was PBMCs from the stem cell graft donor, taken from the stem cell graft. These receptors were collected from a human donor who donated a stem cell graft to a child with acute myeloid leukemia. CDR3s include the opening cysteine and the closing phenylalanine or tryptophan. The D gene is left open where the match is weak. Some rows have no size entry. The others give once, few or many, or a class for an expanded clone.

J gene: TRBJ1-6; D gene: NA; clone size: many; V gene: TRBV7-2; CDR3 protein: CASSFRQNNSPLHF; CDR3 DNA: TGTGCCAGCAGCTTCCGACAGAATAATTCACCCCTCCACTTT
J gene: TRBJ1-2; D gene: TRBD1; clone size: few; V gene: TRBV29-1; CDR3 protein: CSVRQGINYGYTF; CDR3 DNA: TGCAGCGTTCGACAGGGTATAAACTATGGCTACACCTTC
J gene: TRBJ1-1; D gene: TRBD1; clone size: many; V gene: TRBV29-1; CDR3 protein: CSGRQGMNTEAFF; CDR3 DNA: TGCAGCGGGCGACAGGGGATGAACACTGAAGCTTTCTTT
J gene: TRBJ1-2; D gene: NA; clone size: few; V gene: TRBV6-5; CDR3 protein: CASSYSVGGYTF; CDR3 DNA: TGTGCCAGCAGTTACTCTGTAGGAGGCTACACCTTC
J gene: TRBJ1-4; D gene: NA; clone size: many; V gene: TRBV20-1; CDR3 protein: CSAREVNLEKLFF; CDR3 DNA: TGCAGTGCTAGAGAGGTGAATTTGGAAAAACTGTTTTTT
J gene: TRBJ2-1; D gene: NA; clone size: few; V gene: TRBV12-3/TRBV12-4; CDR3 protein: CASRTGPDIWNEQFF; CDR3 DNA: TGTGCCAGCAGAACCGGGCCAGACATTTGGAATGAGCAGTTCTTC
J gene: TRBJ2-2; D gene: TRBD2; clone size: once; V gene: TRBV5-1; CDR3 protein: CASRRTSESNTGELFF; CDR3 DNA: TGCGCCAGCAGAAGGACTAGCGAATCGAACACCGGGGAGCTGTTTTTT
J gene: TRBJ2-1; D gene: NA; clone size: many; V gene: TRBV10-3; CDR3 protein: CAISEGGTLYNEQFF; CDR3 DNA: TGTGCCATCAGTGAAGGTGGGACCCTTTACAATGAGCAGTTCTTC
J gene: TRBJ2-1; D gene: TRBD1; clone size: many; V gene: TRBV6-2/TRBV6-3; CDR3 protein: CASSYSPLMWRQGGSYNEQFF; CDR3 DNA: TGTGCCAGCAGTTACTCCCCGTTAATGTGGAGACAGGGCGGCTCCTACAATGAGCAGTTCTTC
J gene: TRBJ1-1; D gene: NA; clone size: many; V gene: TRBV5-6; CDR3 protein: CASSGGQLLGTEAFF; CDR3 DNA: TGTGCCAGCAGCGGCGGACAGTTGTTGGGCACTGAAGCTTTCTTT
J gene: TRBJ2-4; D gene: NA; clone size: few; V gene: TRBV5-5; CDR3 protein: CASRLGADSGSRFDQYF; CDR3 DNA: TGTGCCAGCAGACTGGGGGCGGACAGCGGCTCCCGTTTTGATCAGTACTTC
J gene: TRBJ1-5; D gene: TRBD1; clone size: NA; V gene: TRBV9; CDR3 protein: CASSGDRGNQPQHF; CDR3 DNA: TGTGCCAGCAGTGGTGACAGGGGCAATCAGCCCCAGCATTTT
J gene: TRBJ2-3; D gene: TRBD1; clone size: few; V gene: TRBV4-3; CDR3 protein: CASSQDRGPDTQYF; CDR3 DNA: TGCGCCAGCAGCCAAGACAGGGGGCCGGATACGCAGTATTTT
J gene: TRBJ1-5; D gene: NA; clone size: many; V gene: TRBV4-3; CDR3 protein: CASSQEKWEVGGQPQHF; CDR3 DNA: TGCGCCAGCAGCCAAGAGAAATGGGAGGTGGGAGGTCAGCCCCAGCATTTT
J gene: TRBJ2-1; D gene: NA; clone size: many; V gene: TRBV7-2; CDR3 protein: CASSLSGRAGNEQFF; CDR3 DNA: TGTGCCAGCAGCTTATCTGGGAGAGCGGGCAATGAGCAGTTCTTC
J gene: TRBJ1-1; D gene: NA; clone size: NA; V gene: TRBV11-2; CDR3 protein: CASSPSRGNTEAFF; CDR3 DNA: TGTGCCAGCAGCCCCTCCCGGGGCAACACTGAAGCTTTCTTT
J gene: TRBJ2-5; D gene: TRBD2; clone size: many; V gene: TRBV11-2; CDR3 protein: CASSLEGVAGGPRKTQYF; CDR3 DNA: TGTGCCAGCAGCTTAGAAGGAGTAGCGGGGGGGCCTAGGAAGACCCAGTACTTC
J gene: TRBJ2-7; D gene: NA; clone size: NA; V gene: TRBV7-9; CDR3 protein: CASSPAWGAGNEQYF; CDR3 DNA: TGTGCCAGCAGCCCCGCTTGGGGTGCTGGGAACGAGCAGTACTTC
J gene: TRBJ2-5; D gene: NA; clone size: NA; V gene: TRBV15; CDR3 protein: CATSRGSAREAQYF; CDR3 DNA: TGTGCCACCAGCAGAGGGTCGGCAAGGGAGGCCCAGTACTTC
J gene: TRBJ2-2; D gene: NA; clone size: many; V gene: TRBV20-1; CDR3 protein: CSARDRISGELFF; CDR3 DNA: TGCAGTGCTAGGGACAGAATTTCCGGGGAGCTGTTTTTT
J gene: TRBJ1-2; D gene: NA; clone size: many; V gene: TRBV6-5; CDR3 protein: CASSRGFDGYTF; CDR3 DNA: TGTGCCAGCAGCAGGGGATTCGATGGCTACACCTTC
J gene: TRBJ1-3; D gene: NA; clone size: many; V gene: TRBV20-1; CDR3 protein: CSATPLSGRVGNTIYF; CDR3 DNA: TGCAGTGCTACTCCACTCTCGGGCCGAGTAGGAAACACCATATATTTT
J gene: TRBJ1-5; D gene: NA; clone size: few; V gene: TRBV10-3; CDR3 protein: CAISQRDNQPQHF; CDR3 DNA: TGTGCCATCAGCCAGCGGGACAATCAGCCCCAGCATTTT
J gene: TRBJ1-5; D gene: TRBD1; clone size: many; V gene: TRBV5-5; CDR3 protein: CASSFRGESNQPQHF; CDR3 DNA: TGTGCCAGCAGCTTCAGGGGGGAAAGCAATCAGCCCCAGCATTTT
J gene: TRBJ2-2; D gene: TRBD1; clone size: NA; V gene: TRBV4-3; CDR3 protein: CASSHMTGEDTGELFF; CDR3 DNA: TGCGCCAGCAGCCATATGACAGGGGAGGACACCGGGGAGCTGTTTTTT